This TCR beta chain was retrieved from a study of blood T cells in healthy people across ages. V was trimmed by 2 bases and J by 1 base, leaving 11 bases between them. Looked up from germline, CDR1 is ENHRY and CDR2 is SYGVKD. This CDR3 has 16 residues. Using a J-beta primer mix together with a sample-barcoded 5' primer, a second PCR was run for about 6 to 11 cycles. MiXCR, applied by TCRdb to the 5' RACE reads, yields one record per CDR3 protein. The table has hundreds of thousands of distinct CDR3 sequences, less than 40% seen once. Researchers isolated at least 7 million PBMCs per sample. Sequenced: blood. This receptor was taken from a woman of 80 years or more in good health. The gene calls are TRBV10-3 and TRBJ2-2, with a weak D call TRBD1 (5 bases). DNA for the CDR3: TGTGCCATCAGTGAGGGTCGGACAAAGAACACCGGGGAGCTGTTTTTT. Translating gives CAISEGRTKNTGELFF.